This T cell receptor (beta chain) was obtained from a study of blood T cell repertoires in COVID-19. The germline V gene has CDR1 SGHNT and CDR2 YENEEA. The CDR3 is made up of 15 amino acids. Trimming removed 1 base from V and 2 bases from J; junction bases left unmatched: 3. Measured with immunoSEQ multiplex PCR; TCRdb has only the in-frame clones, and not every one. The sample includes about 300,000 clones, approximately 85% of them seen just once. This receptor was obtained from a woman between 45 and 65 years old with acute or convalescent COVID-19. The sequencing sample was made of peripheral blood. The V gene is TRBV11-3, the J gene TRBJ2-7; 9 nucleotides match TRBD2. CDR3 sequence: CASSLAAGGPYEQYF. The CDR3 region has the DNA TGTGCCAGCAGCTTAGCAGCGGGAGGCCCCTACGAGCAGTACTTC.